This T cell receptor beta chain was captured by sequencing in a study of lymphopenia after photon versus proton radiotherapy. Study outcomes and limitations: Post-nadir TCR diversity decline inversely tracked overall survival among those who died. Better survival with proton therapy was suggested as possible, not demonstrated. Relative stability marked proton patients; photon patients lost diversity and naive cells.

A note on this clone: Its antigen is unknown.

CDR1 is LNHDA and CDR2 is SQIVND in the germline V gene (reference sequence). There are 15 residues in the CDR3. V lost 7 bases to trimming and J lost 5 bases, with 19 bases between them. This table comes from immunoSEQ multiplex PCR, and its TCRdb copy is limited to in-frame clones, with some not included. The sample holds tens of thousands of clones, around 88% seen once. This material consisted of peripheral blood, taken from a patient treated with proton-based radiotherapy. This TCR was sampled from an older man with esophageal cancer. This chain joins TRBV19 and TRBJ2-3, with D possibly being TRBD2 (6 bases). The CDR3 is CASKPGAGMGDTQYF. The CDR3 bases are TGTGCCAGTAAGCCCGGCGCGGGGATGGGAGATACGCAGTATTTT.